This T cell receptor beta chain is from a study of CD8 T cells in seronegative destructive rheumatoid arthritis (dated by TCRdb to between 2020 and 2021). With regard to the full study: Biological drugs were being received by seven of the eight CND-RA patients at the time of sampling. The study compared peripheral CD8+ TCRbeta repertoires from patients with CCP-negative destructive rheumatoid arthritis (CND-RA) against repertoires from newly diagnosed seropositive RA, seronegative RA and healthy controls. Rather than undergoing new sequencing, the seropositive RA, seronegative RA and healthy control comparison cohorts were drawn from an earlier published TCRbeta dataset.

In the case of this clone: Its antigen remains unidentified. No much larger clonotype is one base removed from it; base qualities were not supplied.

Points the paper makes about the study in general: The authors read the apparently distinct set of enriched public clonotypes carried by CND-RA patients as support for a separate disease subset. Because diagnostic samples were lacking, the TCR repertoire differences may partly reflect years of poor disease control rather than having been present at onset. No public clonotype enrichment survived Benjamini-Hochberg correction across the 95,000 to 150,000 clonotypes tested. CND-RA repertoires showed more CMV-reactive and fewer influenza A-reactive CD8+ TCRbeta sequences than controls and other RA subtypes. The study acknowledged the small size of the CND-RA cohort as a limitation. Once age was adjusted for, the CD8+ TCRbeta repertoires of CND-RA patients appeared less diverse and more clonal than the repertoires of other RA subtypes.

The germline V gene specifies SQVTM as CDR1 and ANQGSEA as CDR2. Trimming at the junction amounts to 7 bases on V and 4 bases on J, and the germline ends lie 23 bases apart. Including the terminal cysteine and phenylalanine, the CDR3 comprises 16 residues. Of the read, only the CDR3 DNA is kept; its 48 bases are in frame from base 1. Following the manufacturer's instructions, genomic DNA from CD8+ cells served as the input for TCRbeta sequencing. TCRbeta sequencing used the immunoSEQ assay and was run at a genomics technology centre in Finland. Processing in the source paper ran as follows. Clonotype tables produced by the immunoSEQ preprocessing pipeline were converted into VDJtools format, and non-productive clonotypes were filtered out. Samples with fewer than 10,000 reads were excluded, the remaining samples were subsampled to 10,000 reads, and most of the eight CND-RA samples met this threshold. Shannon-Wiener, Simpson and clonality indices were calculated with the VDJtools CalcDiversityStats function on data subsampled to 10,000 reads. To infer antigen specificity, non-singleton TCRbeta clonotypes were hard-matched against VDJdb, meaning no mismatches were allowed. CDR3 sequences that differed by a single amino acid (Hamming distance 1) were grouped into clusters that potentially share antigen targets. After groups were resampled to six samples, public clonotypes were tested for group enrichment with one-sided Fisher's exact tests, and this procedure was repeated ten times. Here the immuneACCESS table is served through TCRdb, limited to in-frame sequences with V and J called. Missing clones are a known gap in these copies; in checked studies unresolved V genes cover under half, and the rest lacks a known reason. V, J and clone size derive from that table, while D and trimming were established from the DNA sequence. The sample contains 4,000 to 4,500 clones, about 69% of them found a single time. Roughly a third of the sample goes to the ten largest clones.

The CND-RA patients tested negative on the clinical CCP2 antibody test, and joint destruction in these patients kept progressing despite active therapy. Every CND-RA patient showed typical joint destruction in the wrists and ankles and had failed conventional anti-rheumatic therapy. CND-RA patients were sampled after long disease histories, spanning decades in several cases, rather than at diagnosis. Fifty millilitres of EDTA-anticoagulated peripheral blood were collected from each patient. Peripheral blood mononuclear cells were isolated by Ficoll-Paque PLUS density gradient separation. Using AutoMACS magnetic bead positive selection, CD8+ cells were isolated from either fresh or cryopreserved PBMCs, and flow cytometry was used to check purity. Nucleospin Tissue or Tissue XS kits were used for genomic DNA extraction, and quantification was performed on a Qubit 2.0 fluorometer.

The receptor was isolated from a woman aged 50 or older with seronegative destructive rheumatoid arthritis. The sequenced sample consisted of CD8+ T cells from blood. This sequence uses TRBV29-1 and TRBJ2-1; possibly the D gene is TRBD2, per 5 matching bases. The CDR3 here reads CSGRRTSAGPYNEQFF. At the DNA level, the sequence is TGCAGCGGCCGCCGGACGTCTGCGGGTCCATACAATGAGCAGTTCTTC.